This is a list of T cell receptor beta chains from one sample in a study of blood T cell repertoires in COVID-19. This table comes from immunoSEQ multiplex PCR, and its TCRdb copy is limited to in-frame clones, with some not included. This sample yields about 120,000 clones, of which roughly four fifths are seen a single time; more than 15% belongs to the top ten. The specimen sequenced was peripheral blood. The source of these receptors is an older woman with acute or convalescent COVID-19. Both conserved end residues are part of each CDR3. Each record gives: clone size, D gene, V gene, J gene, CDR3 DNA, CDR3 protein. The D gene is left open where the match is weak. Part of the rows lack a size; the others show once, few, many or a class for expanded clones.

>.|.|TRBV2|TRBJ1-1
TGTGCCAGCAGTGACAGGAACACTGAAGCTTTCTTT
CASSDRNTEAFF
>.|.|TRBV13|TRBJ1-4
TGTGCCAGCAGCCGAGGGATCCTCACCCGACTGTTTTTT
CASSRGILTRLFF
>.|.|TRBV21-1|TRBJ1-3
TGTGCCAGCAGAACGTCGCCCAGTACCTCTGGAAACACCATATATTTT
CASRTSPSTSGNTIYF
>.|.|TRBV18|TRBJ1-5
TGTGCCAGCTCACCGCAGGGTTCGAACCATCAGCCCCAGCATTTT
CASSPQGSNHQPQHF
>.|TRBD1|TRBV9|TRBJ2-7
TGTGCCAGCAGCGGCTCAGGGGGACCAAGCTCCTACGAGCAGTACTTC
CASSGSGGPSSYEQYF
>.|.|TRBV6-5|TRBJ2-7
TGTGCCAGCAGAGTAGACTCGGTTTCCTACGAGCAGTACTTC
CASRVDSVSYEQYF
>.|TRBD2|TRBV4-1|TRBJ2-1
TGCGCCAGCAGCCAAGATGGGACTAGCGGGTTCTACAATGAGCAGTTCTTC
CASSQDGTSGFYNEQFF
>.|TRBD1|TRBV5-1|TRBJ1-5
TGCGCCAGCAGGAAGGGACAGGACCAGCCCCAGCATTTT
CASRKGQDQPQHF
>.|.|TRBV4-1|TRBJ1-3
TGCGCCAGCAGCTACGTGTCGGGGGGGCGAAGCTCTGGAAACACCATATATTTT
CASSYVSGGRSSGNTIYF
>.|TRBD2|TRBV5-1|TRBJ2-3
TGCGCCAGCAGCTTGGCGTCAGCGGGGAGCACAGATACGCAGTATTTT
CASSLASAGSTDTQYF
>.|.|TRBV4-2|TRBJ2-5
TGTGCCAGCAGCGGGGGGGCCGGGCTAGAGACCCAGTACTTC
CASSGGAGLETQYF
>.|.|TRBV29-1|TRBJ1-1
TGCAGCGTTGACAGGGCGGGGACTGAAGCTTTCTTT
CSVDRAGTEAFF
>.|.|TRBV2|TRBJ2-1
TGTGCCAGCAGTACAGGCAGGAGTACCTACAATGAGCAGTTCTTC
CASSTGRSTYNEQFF
>.|.|TRBV7-8|TRBJ2-1
TGTGCCAGCAGCTTCGAACGGAGGCGAAATGAGCAGTTCTTC
CASSFERRRNEQFF
>.|TRBD2|TRBV29-1|TRBJ2-1
TGCAGCGTTGTTCAAGCGGGGTGGAATGAGCAGTTCTTC
CSVVQAGWNEQFF
>.|TRBD1|TRBV18|TRBJ1-3
TGTGCCAGCTCAATGGGACAGGGAACTGGAAACACCATATATTTT
CASSMGQGTGNTIYF
>.|.|TRBV12-2|TRBJ1-2
TGTGCAAGTCGCATACACGGGCAGGGGGGTGGCTACACCTTC
CASRIHGQGGGYTF
>.|.|TRBV28|TRBJ1-2
TGTGCCAGCAGTACGGGATATGGCTACACCTTC
CASSTGYGYTF
>few|TRBD1|TRBV5-5|TRBJ1-6
TGTGCCAGCACCCTGACAGGGGCTAATTCACCCCTCCACTTT
CASTLTGANSPLHF
>.|.|TRBV4-2|TRBJ2-3
TGTGCCAGCAGCTTACAGGGTTTTAAAGATACGCAGTATTTT
CASSLQGFKDTQYF
>.|.|TRBV19|TRBJ2-3
TGTGCCAGTTCTAACAGGGCCCTTGGTGCAGATACGCAGTATTTT
CASSNRALGADTQYF
>.|.|TRBV4-2|TRBJ1-6
TGTGCCAGCCGCGGGGGTGCAGGGAGGGACTCACCCCTCCACTTT
CASRGGAGRDSPLHF
>.|.|TRBV5-1|TRBJ2-5
TGCGCCAGCAGCCTTCAGGGTAGGGACCAAGAGACCCAGTACTTC
CASSLQGRDQETQYF
>.|.|TRBV19|TRBJ1-5
TGTGCCAGTACCGGAAGGGGGAGCAATCAGCCCCAGCATTTT
CASTGRGSNQPQHF
>.|.|TRBV19|TRBJ1-1
TGTGCCAGTACTAACCAGGCGCAGGGGAACACTGAAGCTTTCTTT
CASTNQAQGNTEAFF
>.|TRBD2|TRBV24-1|TRBJ2-3
TGTGCCACCAGTGAGGCTAGCGGGGGGTATAGCACAGATACGCAGTATTTT
CATSEASGGYSTDTQYF
>.|.|TRBV4-3|TRBJ1-2
TGCGCCAGCAGCCAGAGGGGGGGATTCTACGGCTACACCTTC
CASSQRGGFYGYTF
>.|.|TRBV11-2|TRBJ1-1
TGTGCCAGCAGCAGCATGAGAAGTGCTGAAGCTTTCTTT
CASSSMRSAEAFF
>.|TRBD1|TRBV7-2|TRBJ2-7
TGTGCCAGCAGCCCGGACAGGCTCTACGAGCAGTACTTC
CASSPDRLYEQYF
>once|.|TRBV28|TRBJ1-1
TGTGCCAGCAGTTTATTTTCGCGAGGAGATGAAGCTTTCTTT
CASSLFSRGDEAFF
>.|.|TRBV7-9|TRBJ2-5
TGTGCCAGCAGCTTTAGCCTGGGAGAGACCCAGTACTTC
CASSFSLGETQYF
>.|TRBD1|TRBV7-2|TRBJ2-6
TGTGCCAGCAGCGCAGGGGGCTCTGGGGCCAACGTCCTGACTTTC
CASSAGGSGANVLTF
>.|.|TRBV12-3/TRBV12-4|TRBJ1-1
TGTGCCAGCAGTATACAGCAAAACACTGAAGCTTTCTTT
CASSIQQNTEAFF
>once|.|TRBV6-2/TRBV6-3|TRBJ1-1
TGTGCCAGCAGTTACCAGCGGGGTTTTGGGGAAAACACTGAAGCTTTCTTT
CASSYQRGFGENTEAFF
>once|.|TRBV11-3|TRBJ2-5
TGTGCCAGCAGCCTCCAGGGCAGCTACCAAGAGACCCAGTACTTC
CASSLQGSYQETQYF
>.|TRBD1|TRBV6-6|TRBJ2-7
TGTGCCAGCACCCAACGACAGGGGCTCGAGCAGTACTTC
CASTQRQGLEQYF
>.|TRBD1|TRBV18|TRBJ1-2
TGTGCCAGCTCACCACGCCTAGGGACAGGGGGCTATGGCTACACCTTC
CASSPRLGTGGYGYTF
>.|.|TRBV4-3|TRBJ1-6
TGCGCCAGCAGCCAAGAAGTCCCAAGACAGGCAGGGTACTATAATTCACCCCTCCACTTT
CASSQEVPRQAGYYNSPLHF
>.|.|TRBV19|TRBJ2-2
TGTGCCAGTAGTATAGGGCCAGGGTTGTCCTCGAACACCGGGGAGCTGTTTTTT
CASSIGPGLSSNTGELFF
>.|TRBD1|TRBV7-9|TRBJ2-3
TGTGCCAGCAGCTTACTGGAGACAGGGGGAACAGATACGCAGTATTTT
CASSLLETGGTDTQYF
>.|.|TRBV7-6|TRBJ2-5
TGTGCCAGCAGCTTAGGGTTGACGGGTAGAGAGACCCAGTACTTC
CASSLGLTGRETQYF
>.|TRBD1|TRBV29-1|TRBJ2-3
TGCAGCGTCGGACACAGGGGACCCGGCACAGATACGCAGTATTTT
CSVGHRGPGTDTQYF
>once|.|TRBV15|TRBJ1-5
TGTGCCACCAGCAGAGCCAGGGACAATCAGCCCCAGCATTTT
CATSRARDNQPQHF
>.|TRBD2|TRBV3-1/TRBV3-2|TRBJ2-3
TGTGCCAGCAGCCAGGGACTAGCAGCGCAGTATTTT
CASSQGLAAQYF
>.|.|TRBV9|TRBJ1-6
TGTGCCAGCAGTGGCCCTGCGGTGGCAGATTCACCCCTCCACTTT
CASSGPAVADSPLHF
>.|.|TRBV29-1|TRBJ2-3
TGCAGCGTTGAAGAACAGTCTATAGATACGCAGTATTTT
CSVEEQSIDTQYF
>once|TRBD1|TRBV9|TRBJ1-1
TGTGCCAGCAGCCGACAGGGTACTGAAGCTTTCTTT
CASSRQGTEAFF
>.|.|TRBV13|TRBJ1-2
TGTGCCAGCAGCTTAGGGCCCCTGGCTGGCTACACCTTC
CASSLGPLAGYTF
>.|.|TRBV5-1|TRBJ2-1
TGCGCCAGCAGCTTACAGGGTCCCTACAATGAGCAGTTCTTC
CASSLQGPYNEQFF
>once|.|TRBV4-1|TRBJ1-2
TGCGCCAGCAGCCAACTAGTCGGGTCCTCCCACAAAAATGGCTACACCTTC
CASSQLVGSSHKNGYTF
>.|.|TRBV5-4|TRBJ1-1
TGTGCCAGCAGCTTCGGCTCGGAGGACACTGAAGCTTTCTTT
CASSFGSEDTEAFF
>.|.|TRBV10-3|TRBJ1-3
TGTGCCATCGGAGACGGGGAGAGAGCTGGAAACACCATATATTTT
CAIGDGERAGNTIYF
>few|.|TRBV5-1|TRBJ2-7
TGCGCCAGCAGCTTGGAAGGTGGGCCGGCGTCCGAGCAGTACTTC
CASSLEGGPASEQYF
>.|TRBD1|TRBV6-2/TRBV6-3|TRBJ2-2
TGTGCCAGCAGTTACGGACCCTGGGACAGGAGAGACACCGGGGAGCTGTTTTTT
CASSYGPWDRRDTGELFF
>.|TRBD1|TRBV5-1|TRBJ2-3
TGCGCCAGCAGCTTAACCGGGACAGGGCTCACAGATACGCAGTATTTT
CASSLTGTGLTDTQYF
>.|TRBD1|TRBV2|TRBJ1-1
TGTGCCAGCAGGAGGGACAGGGAGAACACTGAAGCTTTCTTT
CASRRDRENTEAFF
>.|.|TRBV4-3|TRBJ1-2
TGCGCCAGCAGCCAAGCCTTGAACAGGGAAGTTGGCTACACCTTC
CASSQALNREVGYTF
>once|.|TRBV18|TRBJ1-2
TGTGCCAGCGCGGAAAACTATCAAGTGAACTATGGCTACACCTTC
CASAENYQVNYGYTF
>.|.|TRBV5-1|TRBJ2-5
TGCGCCAGCAGCCCCACCGGGGTCCAAGAGACCCAGTACTTC
CASSPTGVQETQYF